Below, one T cell receptor (beta chain) is given with its context. Its target is not known. TCR beta CDR3 sequences were amplified from RNA transcripts. The HTBI primer set was used in a first-round RT-PCR of the TCR CDR3. TCRdb processed the multiplex PCR reads anew with MiXCR; each CDR3 protein has one entry. The data show 96,000 or so distinct CDR3 sequences, approximately 56% seen once. This entry belongs to a study of T cells in Graves' hyperthyroidism and ophthalmopathy. Study findings and constraints: Ophthalmopathy prediction by the model preceded onset by a median roughly 6 months.

The CDR3 length is 16 residues. Looked up from germline, CDR1 is SNHLY and CDR2 is FYNNEI. V gave up 2 bases and J gave up 4 bases, with 17 bases separating them. The sample comprised blood. This sequence joins TRBV2 and TRBJ1-1, with D unresolved. The receptor comes from a woman aged 40 to 50 with Graves' hyperthyroidism. CDR3 nucleotide sequence: TGTGCCAGCAGTGAATGGAGGGTAGGCTTGGTCACTGAAGCTTTCTTT. Translated, it gives CASSEWRVGLVTEAFF.